This T cell receptor (beta chain) was sequenced for a study of shared clonotypes between healthy human individuals. Trimming pared 4 bases from V and 0 bases from J, leaving 13 bases between. The CDR3 runs to 16 residues. The germline V gene encodes CDR1 KGHSH and CDR2 LQKENI. As concerns this clone: What it recognizes is unknown.

Overall study results and limits: A reduction in generation probabilities was seen for non-shared clonotypes relative to those shared by all four donors.

Generated by immunoSEQ multiplex PCR, the TCRdb table keeps only in-frame clones and is missing some. The table includes roughly 1,500,000 clones, around 98% detected once. This clonotype was sampled from a man in his thirties or forties in good health. Sample: naive CD4+ T cells sorted from blood. Subset specified: CD45RA+ positively selected. The V call is TRBV18, the J call TRBJ1-3, with D unresolved. CDR3 nucleotides: TGTGCCAGCTCACTGTTGCTGTCAAGCTCTGGAAACACCATATATTTT. Translated: CASSLLLSSSGNTIYF.